These 21 T cell receptor beta chains share one sample of origin, sequenced in a study of control samples from healthy donors and cancer patients. Here immunoSEQ multiplex PCR was the method, and the copy in TCRdb shows in-frame clones only, minus some. The sample carries 120,000 to 150,000 clones, about 85% recorded once. The source material was blood. The source is a woman in her 30s in good health.

The chain uses TRBV7-8 and TRBJ2-3, with D possibly TRBD2 on 6 matching bases. V shed 3 bases and J shed 3 bases, with 13 bases lying between them. The CDR3 extends over 15 amino acids. Germline-derived CDR1 and CDR2 are SGHVS and FQNEAQ. Here the CDR3 reads CASSFGGRKTDTQYF. CDR3 sequence (DNA): TGTGCCAGCAGCTTTGGGGGGAGAAAAACAGATACGCAGTATTTT.

The rearrangement links TRBV3-1 (or the pseudogene TRBV3-2) to TRBJ1-5; a weak D match, TRBD1 (5 bases). V was pared by 1 base and J by 9 bases, with 13 bases between. This CDR3 spans 14 amino acids. The germline V gene encodes CDR1 LGHDT and CDR2 YNNKEL (reference sequence). The CDR3 DNA is TGTGCCAGCAGCCAAGGGGACCTAACGCGGCCCCAGCATTTT. It encodes CASSQGDLTRPQHF.

The chain uses TRBV30 and TRBJ2-7; perhaps D is TRBD1 or TRBD2 (6 bases each). From germline, CDR1 is GTSNPN and CDR2 SVGIG (reference sequence). V was pared by 0 bases and J by 2 bases, with 11 bases between. This CDR3 comprises 14 residues. The CDR3 coding sequence is TGTGCCTGGAGTGTCGGGGGCGGAGCCTACGAGCAGTACTTC. Amino acid sequence: CAWSVGGGAYEQYF.

The J gene is TRBJ1-1, the V gene TRBV18; 10 bases line up with TRBD1. After removal of 4 bases from V and 11 bases from J, the junction contained 4 bases not matched to a gene. The germline CDR1 and CDR2 sequences are KGHSH and LQKENI. The CDR3 is 12 residues long. The CDR3 protein is CASSQGQGEAFF. In DNA form, the CDR3 reads TGTGCCAGCTCACAAGGACAGGGGGAGGCTTTCTTT.

Of note for this clone: Other DNA sequences from this sample encode an identical CDR3 as well. This chain links TRBV5-1 with TRBJ2-3; no definite D call. V was pared by 0 bases and J by 0 bases, with 2 bases between. Germline values: CDR1 SGHRS, CDR2 YFSETQ. CDR3 size: 13 residues. The CDR3 sequence is CASSLDSTDTQYF. The CDR3 nucleotides read TGCGCCAGCAGCTTGGATAGCACAGATACGCAGTATTTT. Supplemented by reference TRBV5-1 and TRBJ2-3, the full variable domain reads KAGVTQTPRYLIKTRGQQVTLSCSPISGHRSVSWYQQTPGQGLQFLFEYFSETQRNKGNFPGRFSGRQFSNSRSEMNVSTLELGDSALYLCASSLDSTDTQYFGPGTRLTVL.

The chain joins TRBV3-1 (or the pseudogene TRBV3-2) to TRBJ2-7, with D perhaps TRBD1 or TRBD2 (6 bases each). V was trimmed by 2 bases and J by 11 bases, leaving 13 bases between them. The germline gives CDR1 LGHDT, CDR2 YNNKEL (reference sequence). The CDR3 sequence is 12 residues long. CDR3 bases: TGTGCCAGCAGCCAACTCGGGGGCCACGAGTACTTC. Its translation: CASSQLGGHEYF.

This clone was seen just once. The chain employs TRBV29-1 and TRBJ2-3; 8 bases line up with TRBD1. CDR1 and CDR2 from the germline V gene are SQVTM and ANQGSEA. CDR3 length: 15 amino acids. Unmatched junction bases numbered 8, after V lost 2 bases and J lost 4 bases. The CDR3 nucleotides read TGCAGCGTTGAACGCCGAGACAGGGGACCAGATACGCAGTATTTT. Its protein is CSVERRDRGPDTQYF.

The chain carries TRBV10-1 and TRBJ2-1; TRBD2 aligns across 7 bases. The CDR3 totals 15 residues. Germline trimming cut 8 bases from V and 2 bases from J; bases unmatched to any gene: 9. Germline V gene sequence: CDR1 WNHNN, CDR2 SYGVQD (reference sequence). CDR3 sequence (DNA): TGCGCCAGCCTTTCCGGGAGGCCGACCTACAATGAGCAGTTCTTC. Amino acids: CASLSGRPTYNEQFF.

This clone was seen just once. The chain has TRBV19 and TRBJ2-6, with D possibly TRBD1 on 6 matching bases. The CDR3 totals 18 residues. The germline gives CDR1 LNHDA, CDR2 SQIVND (reference sequence). V gave up 6 bases and J gave up 0 bases, with 18 bases separating them. The CDR3: CASRTDRSAYSGANVLTF. The CDR3 DNA is TGTGCCAGTAGGACCGACAGGTCGGCTTACTCTGGGGCCAACGTCCTGACTTTC.

The chain uses TRBV2 and TRBJ2-6, with D unresolved. The CDR3 is 15 residues long. Germline assignment: CDR1 SNHLY and CDR2 FYNNEI. Trimming shortened V by 7 bases and J by 0 bases, and 10 bases separated the two germline ends. CDR3: CASMVGFSGANVLTF. The DNA of the CDR3 is TGTGCCAGCATGGTCGGCTTCTCTGGGGCCAACGTCCTGACTTTC.

The count of this clone is one. The V and J genes are TRBV6-5 and TRBJ2-7, with D uncertain. Trimming removed 4 bases at V and 2 bases at J, with 12 bases between. The CDR3 loop spans 14 amino acids. CDR1 MNHEY and CDR2 SVGAGI come from the germline V gene. In DNA form, the CDR3 reads TGTGCCAGCAGTTCAAATAGCCCCCCCTACGAGCAGTACTTC. The encoded protein is CASSSNSPPYEQYF.

The chain is built from TRBV27 and TRBJ1-2; a possible D gene is TRBD1 (5 bases). This CDR3 has 16 residues. The germline gives CDR1 MNHEY, CDR2 SMNVEV (reference sequence). V gave up 6 bases and J gave up 6 bases, with 23 bases separating them. CDR3 nucleotides: TGTGCCAGCAGGAACGGGACCGCCCAACGCGGGAATGGCTACACCTTC. This sequence encodes CASRNGTAQRGNGYTF.

The chain combines TRBV29-1 with TRBJ1-1, with a possible D match to TRBD1 (6 bases). The CDR3 has 11 residues. Germline CDR1 SQVTM, CDR2 ANQGSEA. Trimming took 7 bases from V and 5 from J, leaving 11 bases between them. This chain's CDR3 is CSAGGGTEAFF. CDR3 coding DNA: TGCAGCGCCGGAGGGGGGACTGAAGCTTTCTTT.

V gene TRBV7-9 combines with J gene TRBJ2-7; TRBD1 matches at 8 bases. Germline-derived CDR1 and CDR2 are SEHNR and FQNEAQ (reference sequence). The CDR3 is made up of 13 amino acids. Trimming took 3 bases from V and 5 from J; bases not matched to a gene: 3. The CDR3 DNA is TGTGCCAGCAGCTTGACAGGGGACCACGAGCAGTACTTC. This codes for CASSLTGDHEQYF. The full variable domain, in which reference TRBV7-9 and TRBJ2-7 provide the parts outside the CDR3, is DTGVSQNPRHKITKRGQNVTFRCDPISEHNRLYWYRQTLGQGPEFLTYFQNEAQLEKSRLLSDRFSAERPKGSFSTLEIQRTEQGDSAMYLCASSLTGDHEQYFGPGTRLTVT.

The chain uses TRBV27 and TRBJ1-6, with D possibly matching TRBD1 (5 bases). This CDR3 comprises 18 residues. Trimming removed 2 bases from V and 0 bases from J, with 14 bases in between. Germline CDR1 is MNHEY and CDR2 is SMNVEV (reference sequence). In DNA form, the CDR3 reads TGTGCCAGCAGTTTAGGGGCGGGGCAGAGCTCCTATAATTCACCCCTCCACTTT. This gives the protein CASSLGAGQSSYNSPLHF.

The V gene is TRBV4-2, the J gene TRBJ1-3; D gene unclear. The CDR3 extends over 16 amino acids. From germline, CDR1 is LGHNA and CDR2 YNFKEQ. Trimming left V 2 bases short and J 3 bases short, with 14 bases between. DNA for the CDR3: TGTGCCAGCAGCCAACCCCTTCCAAAGGATGGAAACACCATATATTTT. Protein: CASSQPLPKDGNTIYF.

The V and J genes are TRBV2 and TRBJ2-3; TRBD2 might be the D (5 bases). Germline V lookup: CDR1 SNHLY, CDR2 FYNNEI. The CDR3 has 15 amino acids. V was cut by 4 bases and J by 2 bases, with 13 bases left in between. The CDR3 reads CASSVGSGYTDTQYF. As DNA, the CDR3 is TGTGCCAGCAGTGTGGGCAGCGGATACACAGATACGCAGTATTTT.

This clone came up a few times. This sequence joins TRBV7-3 and TRBJ1-2; D ambiguous. CDR1 is SGHTA and CDR2 is FQGTGA in the germline V gene. CDR3 length equals 15 residues. Trimming removed 1 base at V and 4 bases at J, with 13 bases between. CDR3 coding DNA: TGTGCCAGCAGCTTAAGTCCCGGTGAGGGCTATGGCTACACCTTC. It yields the protein CASSLSPGEGYGYTF.

This chain connects TRBV7-9 to TRBJ1-4, with 7 bases matching TRBD1. CDR1 and CDR2 from the germline V gene are SEHNR and FQNEAQ (reference sequence). CDR3 length: 15 residues. V shed 5 bases, J shed 7 bases, and the junction held 10 bases outside the gene matches. CDR3 protein: CASSLRDSPFEKLFF. For the CDR3, the DNA is TGTGCCAGCAGCCTCCGGGACAGTCCTTTTGAAAAACTGTTTTTT.

The chain recombines TRBV19 with TRBJ2-5, with a tentative D call TRBD2 (6 bases). The germline CDR1 and CDR2 sequences are LNHDA and SQIVND (reference sequence). The CDR3 totals 12 residues. V lost 8 bases to trimming and J lost 5 bases, with 12 bases between them. CDR3 amino acids: CASGTSGETQYF. In DNA form, the CDR3 reads TGTGCCAGTGGGACGAGCGGGGAGACCCAGTACTTC.

In nucleotides, the CDR3 is TGTGCCAGCAGCTTTTCCCCGGGAGAGGCCGGGGAGCTGTTTTTT. Amino acid sequence: CASSFSPGEAGELFF. The chain links TRBV7-2 to TRBJ2-2; D might be TRBD2 (6 bases). In germline, CDR1 is SGHTA, CDR2 FQGNSA. This CDR3 comprises 15 residues. V lost 3 bases, J lost 6 bases, and 14 bases lay in between.